These 29 T cell receptor beta chains were all obtained from the same sample, sequenced in a study of OX40 agonist ivuxolimab in advanced cancers. Receptor amplification or capture employed the immunoSEQ multiplex PCR assay. TCRdb took over this immuneACCESS table, retaining in-frame rearrangements with V and J assigned. Such tables are incomplete; in checked studies, under half of the missing clones stem from an unresolved V gene, and the remainder is unexplained. The sample profile shows 50,000 to 70,000 clones; 70% to 90% of them were found once. Clones ranked in the top ten supply 3% of the sample. The sequencing used CD4+ or CD8+ T cells sorted from blood, collected in a trial of the OX40 agonist ivuxolimab. All receptors derive from an adult with an advanced solid tumor such as melanoma, head and neck, liver or kidney cancer.

V is TRBV12-5 and J is TRBJ2-1; 8 positions match TRBD2. The germline V gene encodes CDR1 LGHNT and CDR2 FRNRAP. The CDR3 is 15 amino acids. J was trimmed by 4 bases and V by 1 base; bases with no gene match: 3. This CDR3 is CASGLAAGGYNEQFF. The CDR3, as DNA: TGTGCTAGTGGTTTGGCGGCGGGGGGTTACAATGAGCAGTTCTTC.

This clone is a singleton in its sample. The chain links TRBV4-1 to TRBJ1-1, with D unclear. This CDR3 has 13 residues. Per germline, CDR1 MGHRA and CDR2 YSYEKL. V was trimmed by 3 bases and J by 11 bases, leaving 16 bases between them. DNA of the CDR3: TGCGCCAGCAGCCAGACCCCCCGTGGGGATGCTTTCTTT. Translated, it gives CASSQTPRGDAFF.

The chain carries TRBV28 and TRBJ2-1; the match to TRBD2 covers 13 bases. After removal of 5 bases from V and 2 bases from J, the junction contained 3 bases not matched to a gene. The CDR3 is 16 amino acids. CDR1 is MDHEN, CDR2 SYDVKM, per germline. The CDR3 protein is CASSPGTSGTYNEQFF. The CDR3 DNA reads TGTGCCAGCAGTCCCGGGACTAGCGGGACCTACAATGAGCAGTTCTTC.

The V call is TRBV7-8, the J call TRBJ2-3; a possible D gene is TRBD1 (6 bases). The CDR3 runs 15 residues. The V end was cut by 5 bases, the J end by 0 bases, with 12 bases between. CDR1 is SGHVS and CDR2 is FQNEAQ in the germline V gene. DNA for the CDR3: TGTGCCAGCAGCCTCCGGACAGTTAGCACAGATACGCAGTATTTT. Translating gives CASSLRTVSTDTQYF. The full variable domain, its missing parts supplied by reference TRBV7-8 and TRBJ2-3, is GAGVSQSPRYKVAKRGQDVALRCDPISGHVSLFWYQQALGQGPEFLTYFQNEAQLDKSGLPSDRFFAERPEGSVSTLKIQRTQQEDSAVYLCASSLRTVSTDTQYFGPGTRLTVL.

The chain couples TRBV4-2 to TRBJ2-5; TRBD1 might be the D (6 bases). The CDR3 contains 15 residues. Germline V CDR1 and CDR2: LGHNA, YNFKEQ. Trimming removed 0 bases from V and 4 bases from J, with 12 bases in between. CDR3 DNA: TGTGCCAGCAGCCAAGACCCTACAGGGAGAGAGACCCAGTACTTC. Encoded protein: CASSQDPTGRETQYF.

In its sample, this clone was seen a few times. V and J are TRBV5-1 and TRBJ2-5; no reliable D call. Germline CDR1 and CDR2: SGHRS and YFSETQ. The germline V and J ends were trimmed by 1 base and 1 base, with 11 bases remaining between them. The length of the CDR3 is 15 residues. CDR3 protein: CASSLRVGFQETQYF. The CDR3, as DNA: TGCGCCAGCAGCTTGAGGGTTGGCTTCCAAGAGACCCAGTACTTC.

The V gene is TRBV5-1, the J gene TRBJ1-3; 7 nucleotides align to TRBD1. The CDR3 has 16 residues. The V gene's germline CDR1 is SGHRS and CDR2 YFSETQ. Losses at the gene ends were 3 bases for V and 0 bases for J; bases not matched to a gene: 6. DNA of the CDR3: TGCGCCAGCAGCTACGCCCCAGGGGGCTCTGGAAACACCATATATTTT. Its protein is CASSYAPGGSGNTIYF.

The sample holds a few counts of this clone. The chain combines TRBV5-6 with TRBJ2-3, with D hard to call. V was trimmed by 4 bases and J by 1 base, leaving 10 bases between them. The CDR3 extends over 14 amino acids. Germline CDR1 is SGHDT and CDR2 is YYEEEE. CDR3: CASSARPGTDTQYF. The CDR3 DNA follows: TGTGCCAGCAGCGCCCGTCCGGGCACAGATACGCAGTATTTT.

In its sample, this clone was seen once. The chain couples TRBV5-1 to TRBJ2-1; 9 nucleotides line up with TRBD1. With V trimmed by 3 bases and J by 6 bases, 16 bases remained unmatched. This CDR3 spans 18 amino acids. Per the germline V gene, CDR1 is SGHRS and CDR2 is YFSETQ. The DNA for the CDR3 is TGCGCCAGCAGCTCCCAACGAATGCTACAGGGGGCGGTCAATGAGCAGTTCTTC. Translation: CASSSQRMLQGAVNEQFF.

This chain uses TRBV7-8 with TRBJ2-1; no definite D call. The V and J ends lost 5 bases and 8 bases respectively, with 7 bases between them. This CDR3 comprises 11 residues. Germline CDR1 reads SGHVS; CDR2 reads FQNEAQ. The CDR3 loop is CASSNRDEQFF. The CDR3, as DNA: TGTGCCAGCAGCAACCGGGATGAGCAGTTCTTC. Looking up the rest from reference TRBV7-8 and TRBJ2-1 gives the full variable domain: GAGVSQSPRYKVAKRGQDVALRCDPISGHVSLFWYQQALGQGPEFLTYFQNEAQLDKSGLPSDRFFAERPEGSVSTLKIQRTQQEDSAVYLCASSNRDEQFFGPGTRLTVL.

The chain employs TRBV28 and TRBJ2-2; 9 nucleotides line up with TRBD2. Germline CDR1 is MDHEN and CDR2 is SYDVKM. The CDR3 is 12 residues long. CDR3 protein: CAAGGNTGELFF. The CDR3 DNA reads as TGTGCAGCGGGGGGCAACACCGGGGAGCTGTTTTTT.

The sample holds a few counts of this clone. The chain employs TRBV19 and TRBJ2-6; no clear D. This CDR3 region has 13 residues. V lost 9 bases and J lost 0, with 6 bases in between. The V gene's germline CDR1 is LNHDA and CDR2 SQIVND (reference sequence). In nucleotides, the CDR3 is TGTGCCAGCACCAACTCTGGGGCCAACGTCCTGACTTTC. Translation: CASTNSGANVLTF.

The chain is built from TRBV4-1 and TRBJ1-5, with D maybe TRBD1 (5 bases). V lost 0 bases to trimming and J lost 9 bases, with 12 bases between them. This CDR3 is 14 amino acids long. CDR1 is MGHRA, CDR2 YSYEKL, per germline. The CDR3 DNA reads as TGCGCCAGCAGCCAAGATGGGGGATATGGGCCCCAGCATTTT. Translated, it gives CASSQDGGYGPQHF.

With respect to this clone: This may stem from a read error, because a much larger clone lies one nucleotide away. The chain joins TRBV7-3 to TRBJ2-1; TRBD2 matches 14 bases. This CDR3 contains 16 residues. In germline, CDR1 is SGHTA, CDR2 FQGTGA. The CDR3 DNA reads as TGTGCCGGCAGCTTAGAAGGGACTAGCGGGAGACATGAGCAGTTCTTC. Encoded protein: CAGSLEGTSGRHEQFF.

V gene TRBV7-2 combines with J gene TRBJ2-3; D might be TRBD1 or TRBD2, each matching 5 bases. CDR1 and CDR2 (germline): SGHTA, FQGNSA. V lost 4 bases and J 3 bases, leaving 20 bases between the germline ends. The CDR3 sequence is 17 residues long. The CDR3 here is CASSYRWGIGMTDTQYF. The DNA of the CDR3 is TGTGCCAGCAGCTACCGTTGGGGGATTGGTATGACAGATACGCAGTATTTT.

The genes are TRBV7-9 and TRBJ1-1; the D gene is possibly TRBD1 (6 bases). This CDR3 has 14 residues. Trimming took 6 bases from V and 4 from J, leaving 15 bases between them. Germline-derived CDR1 and CDR2 are SEHNR and FQNEAQ (reference sequence). The CDR3 sequence: CASRTDSSSTEAFF. CDR3 DNA sequence: TGTGCCAGCAGGACGGACAGCAGTAGCACTGAAGCTTTCTTT.

V is TRBV7-3 and J is TRBJ2-7, with TRBD1 matching over 10 bases. Trimming cost V 5 bases and J 6 bases; bases outside gene matches: 10. CDR1 is SGHTA, CDR2 FQGTGA, per germline. CDR3 size: 15 residues. This chain's CDR3 is CASSDPGQGRGEQYF. DNA of the CDR3: TGTGCCAGCAGCGATCCGGGACAGGGGCGCGGCGAGCAGTACTTC.

The V gene is TRBV2, the J gene TRBJ2-7, with unresolved D. This CDR3 is 11 amino acids long. CDR1 and CDR2 from the germline V gene are SNHLY and FYNNEI. Trimming stripped 5 bases from V and 0 bases from J, with 2 bases between. CDR3: CASSPSYEQYF. Written as DNA, the CDR3 is TGTGCCAGCAGTCCCTCCTACGAGCAGTACTTC. Using reference TRBV2 and TRBJ2-7 for the parts outside the CDR3, the full variable domain is EPEVTQTPSHQVTQMGQEVILRCVPISNHLYFYWYRQILGQKVEFLVSFYNNEISEKSEIFDDQFSVERPDGSNFTLKIRSTKLEDSAMYFCASSPSYEQYFGPGTRLTVT.

This clone was recorded a few times. The chain is built from TRBV10-2 and TRBJ1-1, with a possible D match to TRBD1 (5 bases). V lost 8 bases to trimming and J lost 7 bases, with 14 bases between them. Germline V gene data show CDR1 as WSHSY and CDR2 as SAAADI. The CDR3 contains 12 residues. The CDR3 DNA reads as TGCGCCAGCGTCGGTCGGGACTATGAAGCTTTCTTT. Translation gives CASVGRDYEAFF.

This clone was recorded at least ten times. The chain joins TRBV7-2 to TRBJ1-4; 7 nucleotides match TRBD1. CDR3 length equals 14 residues. V shed 5 bases and J 7 bases; nucleotides not matched to a gene: 7. Looked up from germline, CDR1 is SGHTA and CDR2 is FQGNSA. The CDR3 DNA is TGTGCCAGCAGCACGGACAGGAGCGGTGAAAAACTGTTTTTT. Amino acid sequence: CASSTDRSGEKLFF.

For the CDR3, the DNA is TGCGCCAGCAGCTTGAGAAAGTTCGAGACCCAGTACTTC. It codes for CASSLRKFETQYF. This chain connects TRBV5-1 to TRBJ2-5; D is uncertain. Germline CDR1 is SGHRS and CDR2 is YFSETQ. The CDR3 spans 13 residues. V was clipped by 1 base and J by 5 bases, with 9 bases between them.

This CDR3 reads CASSLGVSGETQYF. The CDR3 DNA sequence: TGTGCCAGCAGCTTGGGGGTAAGCGGAGAGACCCAGTACTTC. This chain connects TRBV13 to TRBJ2-5; D assignment may be TRBD1 or TRBD2 (5 bases each). This CDR3 contains 14 residues. Germline CDR1 PRHDT, CDR2 FYEKMQ (reference sequence). Trimming pared 3 bases from V and 4 bases from J, leaving 12 bases between.

V and J are TRBV7-3 and TRBJ2-1, with no clear D. CDR3 length equals 12 residues. The germline V gene encodes CDR1 SGHTA and CDR2 FQGTGA. The V gene lost 3 bases and the J gene lost 5 bases, with 5 bases spanning the gap. The CDR3 loop is CASSFVNNEQFF. The CDR3 nucleotides are TGTGCCAGCAGCTTCGTTAACAATGAGCAGTTCTTC.

J is TRBJ2-7 and V is TRBV7-2; no clear D. This CDR3 spans 15 amino acids. Trimming cost V 0 bases and J 2 bases, with 11 bases left between them. Germline V CDR1 and CDR2: SGHTA, FQGNSA. CDR3 sequence reads: CASSLAGRGPYEQYF. The CDR3 DNA sequence: TGTGCCAGCAGCTTAGCTGGTCGAGGTCCCTACGAGCAGTACTTC.

The chain links TRBV30 to TRBJ1-6; 11 nucleotides line up with TRBD1. The germline V gene has CDR1 GTSNPN and CDR2 SVGIG (reference sequence). V was clipped by 0 bases and J by 10 bases; unmatched bases: 5. The CDR3 consists of 15 residues. CDR3 nucleotide sequence: TGTGCCTGGAGTGTAACCGGGACAGGGGGATCACCCCTCCACTTT. This translates into CAWSVTGTGGSPLHF.

The chain links TRBV11-2 to TRBJ2-3; TRBD1 aligns across 7 bases. The junction had 2 bases not matched to a gene; V was cut back by 5 bases and J by 0 bases. CDR3 length: 14 amino acids. Germline V gives CDR1 SGHAT, CDR2 FQNNGV. CDR3 coding DNA: TGTGCCAGCAGCCCGGGACAGAGCACAGATACGCAGTATTTT. This encodes CASSPGQSTDTQYF.

The V and J genes are TRBV6-5 and TRBJ2-1; perhaps D is TRBD1 or TRBD2 (5 bases each). Trimming took off 5 bases at V and 4 bases at J, with 12 bases between the two ends. CDR1 and CDR2 (germline): MNHEY, SVGAGI. This CDR3 spans 14 amino acids. The CDR3 region has the DNA TGTGCCAGCAGTGTCCGGGACCGATACAATGAGCAGTTCTTC. Translating gives CASSVRDRYNEQFF.

The V call is TRBV13, the J call TRBJ1-2, with unresolved D. Germline loops: CDR1 PRHDT, CDR2 FYEKMQ (reference sequence). V gave up 3 bases and J gave up 0 bases, with 8 bases separating them. This CDR3 region has 14 residues. Here the CDR3 DNA reads TGTGCCAGCAGCTTTAGGCGGGCTAACTATGGCTACACCTTC. This gives the protein CASSFRRANYGYTF.

Only one count was recorded for this clone. This chain links TRBV5-4 with TRBJ2-1, with TRBD2 matching over 9 bases. From germline, CDR1 is SGHNT and CDR2 YYREEE (reference sequence). The CDR3 runs 14 residues. J lost 10 bases, V lost 2 bases, and 7 bases had no gene match. The CDR3, as DNA: TGTGCCAGCAGCTTTCTAGCGGGAAATAGAGAGCAGTTCTTC. Translating it yields CASSFLAGNREQFF.